A selection of T cell receptor beta chains follows, all from one sample in a study of T cells after posttransplantation cyclophosphamide. Sequencing used immunoSEQ multiplex PCR; TCRdb keeps in-frame clones, though not all of them. This table holds about 21,000 clones, 80% to 90% found once. This specimen was PBMCs, taken roughly a year after allogeneic stem cell transplant with calcineurin inhibitor and methotrexate. These receptors originate from a female patient aged 25-40 years who received an allogeneic stem cell transplant from an unrelated donor, was CMV-positive, and had acute and chronic GVHD. Some T cells may have come from the graft donor. Both conserved end residues are part of each CDR3.

j_call cdr3_length v_call cdr3_aa
TRBJ1-1 15 TRBV28 CASSYRTPVNTEAFF
TRBJ2-6 15 TRBV11-2 CASSPQGTGANVLTF
TRBJ1-1 13 TRBV30 CAWSWTGSPEAFF
TRBJ2-2 14 TRBV12-5 CASGLGHSGGELFF
TRBJ2-7 14 TRBV7-9 CASSLSYLLYEQYF
TRBJ2-2 16 TRBV18 CASSPPGRRDTGELFF
TRBJ2-3 14 TRBV9 CASSVGGRGNTQYF
TRBJ2-1 15 TRBV6-6 CASTKGLAGRNEQFF
TRBJ1-5 13 TRBV6-6 CASTQGMGQPQHF
TRBJ1-2 15 TRBV5-1 CASSLSSGDHYGYTF
TRBJ1-5 14 TRBV5-1 CASSPDSRNQPQHF
TRBJ2-5 14 TRBV6-1 CASKGAGSGETQYF
TRBJ2-7 13 TRBV7-9 CASSPRDREEQYF
TRBJ2-7 13 TRBV14 CASSRQAVYEQYF
TRBJ1-1 13 TRBV19 CASNRQQNTEAFF
TRBJ2-7 16 TRBV4-2 CASSQGGGGAFGEQYF
TRBJ2-1 14 TRBV23-1 CASSLQGGDNEQFF
TRBJ2-7 14 TRBV7-2 CASSSPNLVSEQYF
TRBJ2-5 12 TRBV11-3 CASSLDLGTQYF
TRBJ1-6 14 TRBV25-1 CASSDAGARSPLHF
TRBJ1-4 14 TRBV5-4 CASSLHRGNEKLFF
TRBJ1-2 13 TRBV21-1 CASSKGPAGGYTF
TRBJ2-5 14 TRBV5-4 CASSKQGSLETQYF
TRBJ2-5 16 TRBV13 CASSVRRAGGGETQYF
TRBJ1-5 16 TRBV15 CATSRDRTVSNQPQHF
TRBJ2-3 15 TRBV11-2 CASSLNPGLMDTQYF
TRBJ2-1 15 TRBV9 CASSINLGLAGEQFF
TRBJ2-7 14 TRBV6-6 CASSLDTVTYEQYF
TRBJ2-6 15 TRBV19 CASETGQAGANVLTF
TRBJ2-2 15 TRBV2 CASGGDRANTGELFF
TRBJ2-1 15 TRBV7-2 CASSSQRDRFNEQFF
TRBJ1-1 14 TRBV11-2 CASSFRGGNTEAFF
TRBJ2-7 15 TRBV13 CASSSPRDYPSEQYF
TRBJ2-7 14 TRBV5-1 CASSLDLSEPIGDF
TRBJ2-2 16 TRBV7-6 CASSLAGGGYTGELFF
TRBJ2-6 15 TRBV28 CASTVQTAGANVLTF
TRBJ1-2 15 TRBV4-3 CASSQDVAGFGGYTF
TRBJ2-1 15 TRBV18 CASSPYGQVYNEQFF
TRBJ1-2 18 TRBV6-4 CARPHRSAVRGMTPGYTF
TRBJ1-5 14 TRBV5-1 CASSPGTGNQPQHF
TRBJ1-5 13 TRBV6-6 CASSYSREQPQHF
TRBJ2-1 16 TRBV25-1 CASSENFLAGTNEQFF
TRBJ2-1 18 TRBV5-1 CASSIAPPPRGGADEQFF
TRBJ1-3 17 TRBV5-1 CASSLESVVAIGNTIYF
TRBJ2-3 13 TRBV6-6 CASSLTSADTQYF
TRBJ1-1 17 TRBV1 CTSSQAQREGADTEAFF
TRBJ2-7 20 TRBV13 CASNLVPGTNGSEYPYEQYF
TRBJ2-1 16 TRBV19 CASSIWVVGQNNEQFF
TRBJ2-3 15 TRBV4-1 CASSQVLGAADTQYF
TRBJ2-5 15 TRBV25-1 CASSELGAGEETQYF
TRBJ1-1 15 TRBV7-9 CASSFGGAVNTEAFF
TRBJ1-1 14 TRBV5-1 CASIDPEGVGLAFF
TRBJ2-1 15 TRBV30 CAWTTQGVQEGEQFF